The sequence of this T cell receptor beta chain was determined in a study of blood T cells in healthy people across ages. In the case of this clonotype: Its antigen is not known.

The germline V gene has CDR1 SQVTM and CDR2 ANQGSEA. There are 15 residues in the CDR3. The V gene lost 7 bases and the J gene lost 4 bases, with 21 bases spanning the gap. Points from the study as a whole: Whereas aged donors had fewer naive CD4+ cells, long-lived donors had more of them and higher diversity. A conclusive naive versus antigen-experienced comparison was prevented by the unsorted PBMCs.

The authors ran a second PCR of about 7 to 12 cycles using a sample-barcoded 5' primer and a J-beta primer mix. The yield of each sample was at least 3 million CDR3-containing paired-end reads. TCRdb ran MiXCR on the 5' RACE reads and lists one entry per CDR3 protein. The sample has hundreds of thousands of distinct CDR3 sequences, 46% seen once; the top ten hold around a sixth. The sequencing sample was made of blood. The rearrangement joins TRBV29-1 to TRBJ2-3; tentative D call: TRBD1 (6 bases). The TCR comes from a man aged 80 or over in good health. CDR3 sequence: CSADRPREGPDTQYF. DNA for the CDR3: TGCAGCGCCGACAGGCCCCGAGAAGGTCCAGATACGCAGTATTTT.